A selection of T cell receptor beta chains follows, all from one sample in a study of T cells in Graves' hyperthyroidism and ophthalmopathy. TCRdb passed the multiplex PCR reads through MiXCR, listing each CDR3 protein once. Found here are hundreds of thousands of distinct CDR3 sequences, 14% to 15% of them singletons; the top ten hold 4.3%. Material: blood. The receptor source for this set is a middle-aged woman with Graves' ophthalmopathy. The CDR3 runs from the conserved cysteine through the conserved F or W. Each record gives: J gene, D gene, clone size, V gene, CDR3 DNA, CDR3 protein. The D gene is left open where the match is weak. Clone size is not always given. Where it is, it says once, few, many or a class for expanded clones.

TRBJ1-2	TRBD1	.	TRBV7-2	TGTGCCAGCAGCCAGACCGGGACAGTGTATGGCTACACCTTC	CASSQTGTVYGYTF
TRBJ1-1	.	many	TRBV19	TGTGCCAGTAGTGAAGGGGATGTTGAAGCTTTCTTT	CASSEGDVEAFF
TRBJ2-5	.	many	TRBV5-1	TGCGCCAGCAGACTTGAGTTTGGAGAGACCCAGTACTTC	CASRLEFGETQYF
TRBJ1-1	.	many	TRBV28	TGTGCCAGCAAAAGTCTGAACACTGAAGCTTTCTTT	CASKSLNTEAFF
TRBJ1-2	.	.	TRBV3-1	TGTGCCAGCAGCCAAGATGAGGCCTACACCTTC	CASSQDEAYTF
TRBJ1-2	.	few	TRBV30	TGTGCCTGGAGGAGCCGGGACCGAACTAACTATGGCTACACCTTC	CAWRSRDRTNYGYTF
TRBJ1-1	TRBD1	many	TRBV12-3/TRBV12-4	TGTGCCAGCACCACCCTTCCAGGGGGGACTCACCCCCTGTTT	CASTTLPGGTHPLF
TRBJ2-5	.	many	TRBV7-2	TGTGCCAGCAGACCCCCCGCGCAAGAGACCCAGTACTTC	CASRPPAQETQYF
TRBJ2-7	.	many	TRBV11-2	TGTGCCAGCAGCTTAGAAATATCCGCTTACGAGCAGTACTTC	CASSLEISAYEQYF
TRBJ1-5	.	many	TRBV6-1	TGTGCCAGCAGTGAAGAGGCGTTTTTGCCCCAGCATTTT	CASSEEAFLPQHF
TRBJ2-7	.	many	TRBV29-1	TGCAGCGTTGGGGCTAGATTATCCTACGAGCAGTACTTC	CSVGARLSYEQYF
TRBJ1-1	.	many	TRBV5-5	TGTGCCAGCAGCTTGGGACCCCTGTGGCCTGAAGCTTTCTTT	CASSLGPLWPEAFF
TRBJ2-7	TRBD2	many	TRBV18	TGTGCCAGCTCACCAACTTTGGCGGGAGGAACCCACGAGCAGTACTTC	CASSPTLAGGTHEQYF
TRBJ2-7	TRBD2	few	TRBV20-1	TGCAGTGCTAGTAGACTAGCGGGAGGTCTCGAGCAGTACTTC	CSASRLAGGLEQYF
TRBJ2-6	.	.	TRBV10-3	TGTGCCATCAGTGAGTCTGAAGCTGGGGCCAACGTCCTGACTTTC	CAISESEAGANVLTF
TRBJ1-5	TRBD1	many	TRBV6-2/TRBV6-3	TGTGCCACGATAACCCCGAGGGCAGGGGGCCACTCCCAGCCCCAGCATTTT	CATITPRAGGHSQPQHF
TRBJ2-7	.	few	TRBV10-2	TGCGCCAGCAGGTCTTTTTACGAGCAGTACTTC	CASRSFYEQYF
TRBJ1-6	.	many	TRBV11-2	TGTGCCAGCAGCGCCCGGGACGGACCTAATTCACCCCTCCACTTT	CASSARDGPNSPLHF
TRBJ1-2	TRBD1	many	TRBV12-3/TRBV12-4	TGTGCCAGCAGCAACCGGGACAGGGGGAACTACACCTTC	CASSNRDRGNYTF
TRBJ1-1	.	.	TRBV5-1	TGCGCCAGCAGAACCACAGAGAACACTGAAGCTTTCTTT	CASRTTENTEAFF
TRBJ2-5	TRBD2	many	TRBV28	TGTGCCAGCAGTCTCCCAGCGGGAAGGGAGACCCAGTACTTC	CASSLPAGRETQYF
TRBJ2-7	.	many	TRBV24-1	TGTGCCACCAGTGAGGGGTCTAACTCCTACGAGCAGTACTTC	CATSEGSNSYEQYF
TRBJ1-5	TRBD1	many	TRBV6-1	TGTGCCAGCAGTCAGGGGGAGGGTCAGCCCCAGCATTTT	CASSQGEGQPQHF
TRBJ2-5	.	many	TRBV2	TGTGCCAGCAGTGGGGTACTAGAAGAGACCCAGTACTTC	CASSGVLEETQYF
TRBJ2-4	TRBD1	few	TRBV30	TGTGCCTGGAGTGTAGGGAGCAGGGGGCGAAACATTCAGTACTTC	CAWSVGSRGRNIQYF
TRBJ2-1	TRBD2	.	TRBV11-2	TGTGCCAGCAGCTTAACCCCGTCGGGACTAGCGTCCTACAATGAGCAGTTCTTC	CASSLTPSGLASYNEQFF
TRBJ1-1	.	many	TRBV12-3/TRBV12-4	TGTGCCAGCAGTTTACGGCTCCCAACCCCCCTGACAGGAAAGAACACTGAAGCTTTCTTT	CASSLRLPTPLTGKNTEAFF
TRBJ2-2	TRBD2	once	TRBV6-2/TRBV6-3	TGTGCCAGCCGTACTAGCGGGAGTGACGGGGAGCTGTTTTTT	CASRTSGSDGELFF
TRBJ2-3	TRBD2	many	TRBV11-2	TGTGCCAGCAGCTTAGAGTCTAGCGGGAGCGCTAGCACAGATACGCAGTATTTT	CASSLESSGSASTDTQYF
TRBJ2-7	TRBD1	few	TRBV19	TGTGCCAGTAGTATTACAGGGGGCAGCGAGCAGTACTTC	CASSITGGSEQYF
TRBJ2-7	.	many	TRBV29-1	TGCAGCGTTGAAGGACGGTCAGGGAGGGAGCAGTACTTC	CSVEGRSGREQYF
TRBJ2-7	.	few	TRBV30	TGTGCCTGGAGTGGGGGACAATCCTACGAGCAGTACTTC	CAWSGGQSYEQYF